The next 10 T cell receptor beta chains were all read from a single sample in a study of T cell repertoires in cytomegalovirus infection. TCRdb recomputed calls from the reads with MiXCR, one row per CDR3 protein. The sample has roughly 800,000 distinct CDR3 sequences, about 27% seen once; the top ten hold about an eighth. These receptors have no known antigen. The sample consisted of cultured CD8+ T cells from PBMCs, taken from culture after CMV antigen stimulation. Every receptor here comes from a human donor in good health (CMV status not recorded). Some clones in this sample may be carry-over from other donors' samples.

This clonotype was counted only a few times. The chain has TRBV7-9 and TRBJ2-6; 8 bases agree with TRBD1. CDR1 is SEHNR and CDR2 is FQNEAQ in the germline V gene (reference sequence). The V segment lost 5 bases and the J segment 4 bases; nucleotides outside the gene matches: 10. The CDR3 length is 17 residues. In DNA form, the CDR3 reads TGTGCCAGCAGCCCCCGGGACAGGATATCGGGGGCCAACGTCCTGACTTTC. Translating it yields CASSPRDRISGANVLTF.

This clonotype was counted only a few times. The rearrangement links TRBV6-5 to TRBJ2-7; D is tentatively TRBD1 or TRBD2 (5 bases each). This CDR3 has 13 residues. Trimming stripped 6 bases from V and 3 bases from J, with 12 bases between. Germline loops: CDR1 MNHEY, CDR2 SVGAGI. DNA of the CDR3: TGTGCCAGCAGCGGGGCCTCCCGCTACGAGCAGTACTTC. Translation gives CASSGASRYEQYF.

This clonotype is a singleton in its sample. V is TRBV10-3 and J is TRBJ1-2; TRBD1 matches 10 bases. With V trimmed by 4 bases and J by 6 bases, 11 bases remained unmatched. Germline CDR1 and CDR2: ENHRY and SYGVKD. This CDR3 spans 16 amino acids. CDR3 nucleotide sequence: TGTGCCATCAGTGCACCCGGGACAGGGGCTGCGAATGGCTACACCTTC. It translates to CAISAPGTGAANGYTF.

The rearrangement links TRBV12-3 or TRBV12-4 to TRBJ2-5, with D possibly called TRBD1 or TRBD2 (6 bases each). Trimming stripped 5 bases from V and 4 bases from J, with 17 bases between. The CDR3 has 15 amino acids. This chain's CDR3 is CASSPLVGGRETQYF. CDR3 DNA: TGTGCCAGCAGTCCCCTGGTAGGGGGGAGAGAGACCCAGTACTTC.

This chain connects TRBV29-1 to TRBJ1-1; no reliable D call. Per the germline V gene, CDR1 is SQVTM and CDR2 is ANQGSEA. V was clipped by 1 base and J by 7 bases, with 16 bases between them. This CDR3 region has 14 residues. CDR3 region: CSVEVTAGLGEAFF. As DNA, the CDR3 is TGCAGCGTTGAAGTAACCGCGGGGTTAGGTGAAGCTTTCTTT.

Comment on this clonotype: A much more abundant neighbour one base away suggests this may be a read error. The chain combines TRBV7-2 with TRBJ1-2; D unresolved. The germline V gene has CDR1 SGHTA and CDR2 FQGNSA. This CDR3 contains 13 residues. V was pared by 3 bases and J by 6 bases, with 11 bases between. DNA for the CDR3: TGTGCCAGCAGCTTGGGTCGCGAAAATGGCTACACCTTC. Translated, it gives CASSLGRENGYTF.

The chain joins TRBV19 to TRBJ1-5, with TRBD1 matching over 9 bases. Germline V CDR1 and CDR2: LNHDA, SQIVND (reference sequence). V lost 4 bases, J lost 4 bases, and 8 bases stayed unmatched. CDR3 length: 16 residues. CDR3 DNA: TGTGCCAGTAGTACCCGGGACAGGGCCAGGAATCAGCCCCAGCATTTT. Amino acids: CASSTRDRARNQPQHF.

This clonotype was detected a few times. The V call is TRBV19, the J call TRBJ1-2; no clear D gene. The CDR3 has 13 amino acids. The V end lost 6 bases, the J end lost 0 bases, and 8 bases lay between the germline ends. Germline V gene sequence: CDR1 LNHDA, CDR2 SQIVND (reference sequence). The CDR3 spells CASSRDPNYGYTF. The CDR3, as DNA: TGTGCCAGTAGCCGGGATCCTAACTATGGCTACACCTTC.

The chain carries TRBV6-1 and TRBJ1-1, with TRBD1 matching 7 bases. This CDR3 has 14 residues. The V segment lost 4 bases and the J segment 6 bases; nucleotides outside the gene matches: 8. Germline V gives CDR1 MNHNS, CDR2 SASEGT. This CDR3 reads CASSGTGARSEAFF. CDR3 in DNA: TGTGCCAGCAGTGGTACAGGGGCTCGGTCTGAAGCTTTCTTT.

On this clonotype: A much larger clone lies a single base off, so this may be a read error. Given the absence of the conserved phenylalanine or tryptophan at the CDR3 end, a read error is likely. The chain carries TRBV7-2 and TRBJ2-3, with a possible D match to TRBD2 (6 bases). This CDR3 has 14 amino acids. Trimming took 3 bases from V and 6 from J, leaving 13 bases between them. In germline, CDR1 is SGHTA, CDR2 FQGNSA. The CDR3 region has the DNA TGTGCCAGCAGCTTGACTAGGATAGCGGATACGCAGTATTCT. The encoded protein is CASSLTRIADTQYS.